This T cell receptor beta chain was retrieved from a study of T cell responses to AZD1222 COVID-19 vaccine. Some clones are missing from TCRdb's copy, which holds only in-frame ones; the method was immunoSEQ multiplex PCR. The sample contains more than 100,000 clones, roughly 86% of which appear only once. This clone was observed a single time. The trim removed 8 bases at V and 4 bases at J, leaving 8 bases unmatched. Germline loops: CDR1 MDHEN, CDR2 SYDVKM. The CDR3 is 14 residues long. The chain is built from TRBV28 and TRBJ2-3; 8 bases line up with TRBD1. The source is an adult in good health. The sequencing here drew on peripheral blood, taken on day 0 of AZD1222 vaccination. The CDR3 reads CASGETGVSDTQYF. As DNA, the CDR3 is TGTGCCAGCGGGGAGACAGGGGTTTCAGATACGCAGTATTTT.